This T cell receptor beta chain came from a study of cytomegalovirus exposure and HLA in healthy donors. Broader study findings: Subsequent analysis revealed that first-cohort TCR clusters tended to co-occur in the approximately 120 validation repertoires. 164 TCR beta chains were listed as cytomegalovirus-associated. Reported results showed that the classifier diagnosed cytomegalovirus status with high specificity and sensitivity. Under in vitro conditions, three CMV-associated chains were confirmed as specific for CMV antigens.

CDR1 is SQVTM, CDR2 ANQGSEA, per germline. V shed 5 bases, J shed 10 bases, and the junction held 10 bases outside the gene matches. The CDR3 runs to 13 residues. Clones were read by immunoSEQ multiplex PCR, and TCRdb kept only the in-frame ones, dropping some. Of a few hundred thousand clones detected, 86% appear once; the ten largest clones hold 0.75% to 0.85%. Of note for this clone: Its antigen is currently unknown.

The TCR comes from a woman under 30 in good health and CMV-seronegative. The chain is built from TRBV29-1 and TRBJ2-1; the match to TRBD2 covers 8 bases. Sequencing was performed on PBMCs. The CDR3 protein is CSVHGRGRVEQFF. CDR3 nucleotide sequence: TGCAGCGTTCACGGGAGGGGGAGGGTGGAGCAGTTCTTC.